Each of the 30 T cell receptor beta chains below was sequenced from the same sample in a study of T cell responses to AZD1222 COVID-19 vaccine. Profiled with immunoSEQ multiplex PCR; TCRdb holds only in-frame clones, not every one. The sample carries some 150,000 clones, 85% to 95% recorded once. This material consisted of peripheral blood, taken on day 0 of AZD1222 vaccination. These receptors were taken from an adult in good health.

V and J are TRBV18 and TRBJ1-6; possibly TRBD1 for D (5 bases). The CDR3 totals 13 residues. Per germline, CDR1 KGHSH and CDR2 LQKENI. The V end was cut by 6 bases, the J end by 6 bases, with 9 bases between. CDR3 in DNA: TGTGCCAGCTCGATCAGGGCTAATTCACCCCTCCACTTT. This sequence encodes CASSIRANSPLHF. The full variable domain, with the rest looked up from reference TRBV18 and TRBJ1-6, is NAGVMQNPRHLVRRRGQEARLRCSPMKGHSHVYWYRQLPEEGLKFMVYLQKENIIDESGMPKERFSAEFPKEGPSILRIQQVVRGDSAAYFCASSIRANSPLHFGNGTRLTVT.

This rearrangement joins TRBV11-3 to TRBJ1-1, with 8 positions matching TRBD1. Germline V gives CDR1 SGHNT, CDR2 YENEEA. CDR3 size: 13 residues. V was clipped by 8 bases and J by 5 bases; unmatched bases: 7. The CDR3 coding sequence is TGTGCCAGCGCAGGGGGCGCTGGGACTGAAGCTTTCTTT. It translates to CASAGGAGTEAFF.

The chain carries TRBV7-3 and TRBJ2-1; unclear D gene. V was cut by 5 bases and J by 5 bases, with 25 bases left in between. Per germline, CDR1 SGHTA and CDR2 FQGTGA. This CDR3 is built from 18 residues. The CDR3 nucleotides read TGTGCCAGCAGCCTTAAACCCCATATGAGACCAGAGGACAATGAGCAGTTCTTC. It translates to CASSLKPHMRPEDNEQFF.

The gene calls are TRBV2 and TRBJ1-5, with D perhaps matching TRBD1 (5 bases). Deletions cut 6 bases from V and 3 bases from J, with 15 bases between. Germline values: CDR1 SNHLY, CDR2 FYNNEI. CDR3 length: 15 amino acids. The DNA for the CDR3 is TGTGCCAGCAGGCCCCGGGACGGTTTCAATCAGCCCCAGCATTTT. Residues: CASRPRDGFNQPQHF.

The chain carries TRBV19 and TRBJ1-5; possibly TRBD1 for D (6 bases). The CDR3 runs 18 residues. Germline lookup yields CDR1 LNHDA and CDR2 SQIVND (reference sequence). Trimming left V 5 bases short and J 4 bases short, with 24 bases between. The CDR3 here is CASSVSSFRAGENQPQHF. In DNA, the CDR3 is TGTGCCAGTAGTGTTTCTTCGTTCCGCGCAGGGGAAAATCAGCCCCAGCATTTT.

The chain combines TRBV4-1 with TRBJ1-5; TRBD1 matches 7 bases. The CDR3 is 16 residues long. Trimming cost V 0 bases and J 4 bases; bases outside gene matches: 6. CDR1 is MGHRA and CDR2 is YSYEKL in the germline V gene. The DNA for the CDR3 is TGCGCCAGCAGCCAAGATCTGTCGGGACAGAATCAGCCCCAGCATTTT. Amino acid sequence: CASSQDLSGQNQPQHF.

The CDR3, as DNA: TGTGCCAGCAGCTGGCAAGGAGGTGGCACTGAAGCTTTCTTT. It codes for CASSWQGGGTEAFF. The chain combines TRBV11-2 with TRBJ1-1; D unclear. Trimming took off 4 bases at V and 4 bases at J, with 13 bases between the two ends. Looked up from germline, CDR1 is SGHAT and CDR2 is FQNNGV. The CDR3 contains 14 residues.

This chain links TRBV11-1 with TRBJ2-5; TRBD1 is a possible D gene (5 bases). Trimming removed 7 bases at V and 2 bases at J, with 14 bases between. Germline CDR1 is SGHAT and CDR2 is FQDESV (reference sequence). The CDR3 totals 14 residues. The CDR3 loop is CASTDRTGQETQYF. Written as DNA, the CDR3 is TGTGCCAGCACCGACCGAACAGGTCAAGAGACCCAGTACTTC.

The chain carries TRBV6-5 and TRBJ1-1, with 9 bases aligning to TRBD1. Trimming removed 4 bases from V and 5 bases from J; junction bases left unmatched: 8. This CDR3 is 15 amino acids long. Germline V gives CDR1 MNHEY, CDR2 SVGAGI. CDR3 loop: CASSLQQGAGTEAFF. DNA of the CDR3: TGTGCCAGCAGTTTACAACAGGGGGCGGGAACTGAAGCTTTCTTT.

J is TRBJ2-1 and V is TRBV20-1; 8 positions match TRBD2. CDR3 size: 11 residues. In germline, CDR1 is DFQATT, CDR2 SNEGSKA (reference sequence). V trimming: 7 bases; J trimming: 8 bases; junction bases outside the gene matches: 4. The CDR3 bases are TGCAGTGGGACTAGCAGCCATGAGCAGTTCTTC. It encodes CSGTSSHEQFF.

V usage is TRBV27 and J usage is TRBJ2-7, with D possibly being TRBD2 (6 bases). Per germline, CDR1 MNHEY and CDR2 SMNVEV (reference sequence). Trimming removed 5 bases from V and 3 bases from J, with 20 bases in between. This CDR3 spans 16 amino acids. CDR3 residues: CASSPLGRGDHYEQYF. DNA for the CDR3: TGTGCCAGCAGTCCGCTCGGTCGCGGGGACCACTACGAGCAGTACTTC.

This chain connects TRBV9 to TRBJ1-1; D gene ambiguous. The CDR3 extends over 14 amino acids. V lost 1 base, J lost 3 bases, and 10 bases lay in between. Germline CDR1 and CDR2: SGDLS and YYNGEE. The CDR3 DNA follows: TGTGCCAGCAGCGTACGCGGGGAACACACTGAAGCTTTCTTT. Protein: CASSVRGEHTEAFF.

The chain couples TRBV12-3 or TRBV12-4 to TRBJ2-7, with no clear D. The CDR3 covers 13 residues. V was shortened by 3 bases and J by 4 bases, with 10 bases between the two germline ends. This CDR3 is CASSLAPWYEQYF. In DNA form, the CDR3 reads TGTGCCAGCAGTTTGGCCCCCTGGTACGAGCAGTACTTC.

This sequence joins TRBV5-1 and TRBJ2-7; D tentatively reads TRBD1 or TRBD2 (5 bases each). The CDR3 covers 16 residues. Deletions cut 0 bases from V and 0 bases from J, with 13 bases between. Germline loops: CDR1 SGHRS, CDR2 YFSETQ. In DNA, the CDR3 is TGCGCCAGCAGCTTGGGCCCCAGGGACGCCTCCTACGAGCAGTACTTC. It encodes CASSLGPRDASYEQYF.

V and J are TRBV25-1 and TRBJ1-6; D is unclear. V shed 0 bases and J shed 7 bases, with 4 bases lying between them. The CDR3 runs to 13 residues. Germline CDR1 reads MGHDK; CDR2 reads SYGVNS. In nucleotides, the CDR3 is TGTGCCAGCAGTGAATACCGGAATTCACCCCTCCACTTT. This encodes CASSEYRNSPLHF.

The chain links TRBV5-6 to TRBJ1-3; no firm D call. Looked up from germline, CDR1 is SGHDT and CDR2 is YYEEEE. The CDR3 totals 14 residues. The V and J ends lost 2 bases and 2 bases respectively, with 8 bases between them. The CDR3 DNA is TGTGCCAGCAGCTTACGAGGGCCTGGAAACACCATATATTTT. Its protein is CASSLRGPGNTIYF.

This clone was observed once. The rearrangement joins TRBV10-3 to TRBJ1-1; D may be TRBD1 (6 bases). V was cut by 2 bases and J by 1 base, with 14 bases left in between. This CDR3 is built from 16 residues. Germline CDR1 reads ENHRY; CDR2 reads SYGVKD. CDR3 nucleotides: TGTGCCATCAGTGAGACAGGGCCTATGCGGAACACTGAAGCTTTCTTT. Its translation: CAISETGPMRNTEAFF.

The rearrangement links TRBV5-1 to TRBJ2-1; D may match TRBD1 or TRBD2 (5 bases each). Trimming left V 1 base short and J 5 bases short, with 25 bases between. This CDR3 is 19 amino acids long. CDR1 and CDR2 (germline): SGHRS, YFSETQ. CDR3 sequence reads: CASSLRGRGPRLLDNEQFF. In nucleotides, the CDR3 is TGCGCCAGCAGCTTGCGGGGCCGCGGTCCTCGGCTTTTAGACAATGAGCAGTTCTTC.

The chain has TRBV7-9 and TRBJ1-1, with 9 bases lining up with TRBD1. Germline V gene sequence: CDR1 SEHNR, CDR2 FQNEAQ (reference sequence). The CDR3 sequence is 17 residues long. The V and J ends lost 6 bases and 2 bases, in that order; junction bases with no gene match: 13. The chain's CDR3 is CASRAGTGQGRNTEAFF. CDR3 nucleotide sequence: TGTGCCAGCAGGGCCGGGACAGGGCAGGGGAGAAACACTGAAGCTTTCTTT.

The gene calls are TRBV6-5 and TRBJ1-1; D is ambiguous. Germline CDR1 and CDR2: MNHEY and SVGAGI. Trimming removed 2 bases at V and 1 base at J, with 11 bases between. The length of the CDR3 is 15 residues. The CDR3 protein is CASSYVASGNTEAFF. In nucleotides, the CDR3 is TGTGCCAGCAGTTACGTGGCGTCGGGGAACACTGAAGCTTTCTTT.

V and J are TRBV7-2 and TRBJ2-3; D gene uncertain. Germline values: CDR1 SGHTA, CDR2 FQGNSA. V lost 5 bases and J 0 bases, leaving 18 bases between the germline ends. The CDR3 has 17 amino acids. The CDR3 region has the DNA TGTGCCAGCAGCCCACCCTTTTGGCAGTCTAGCACAGATACGCAGTATTTT. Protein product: CASSPPFWQSSTDTQYF. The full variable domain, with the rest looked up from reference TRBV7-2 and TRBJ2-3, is GAGVSQSPSNKVTEKGKDVELRCDPISGHTALYWYRQSLGQGLEFLIYFQGNSAPDKSGLPSDRFSAERTGGSVSTLTIQRTQQEDSAVYLCASSPPFWQSSTDTQYFGPGTRLTVL.

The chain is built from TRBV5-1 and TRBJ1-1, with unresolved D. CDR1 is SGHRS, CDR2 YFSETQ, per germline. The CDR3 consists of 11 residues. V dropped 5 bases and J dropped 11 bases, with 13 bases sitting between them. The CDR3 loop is CASRDTTGAFF. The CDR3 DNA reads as TGCGCCAGCAGAGATACGACCGGGGCTTTCTTT.

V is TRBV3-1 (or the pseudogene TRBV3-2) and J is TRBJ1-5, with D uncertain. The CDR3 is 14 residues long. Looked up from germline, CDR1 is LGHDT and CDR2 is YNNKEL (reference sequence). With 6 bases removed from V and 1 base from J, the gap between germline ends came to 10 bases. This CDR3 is CASSPGLSNQPQHF. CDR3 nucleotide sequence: TGTGCCAGCAGTCCAGGACTGAGCAATCAGCCCCAGCATTTT.

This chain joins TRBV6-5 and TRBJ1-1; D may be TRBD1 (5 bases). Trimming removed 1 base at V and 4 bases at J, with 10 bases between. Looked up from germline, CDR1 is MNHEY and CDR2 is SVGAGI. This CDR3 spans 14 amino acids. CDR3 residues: CASSYYGGGTEAFF. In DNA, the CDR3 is TGTGCCAGCAGTTACTACGGGGGAGGCACTGAAGCTTTCTTT.

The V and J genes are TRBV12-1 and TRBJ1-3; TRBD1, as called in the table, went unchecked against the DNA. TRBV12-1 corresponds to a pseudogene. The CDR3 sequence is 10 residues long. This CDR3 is CASRQNTIYF. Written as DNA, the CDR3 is TGTGCCAGCCGACAGAACACCATATATTTT.

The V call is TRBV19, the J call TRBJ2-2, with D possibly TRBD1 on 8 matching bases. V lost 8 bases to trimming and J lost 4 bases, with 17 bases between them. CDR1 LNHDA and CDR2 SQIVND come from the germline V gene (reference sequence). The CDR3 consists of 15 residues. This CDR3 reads CASGGDRRSTGELFF. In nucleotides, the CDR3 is TGTGCCAGTGGGGGGGACAGGCGGTCCACCGGGGAGCTGTTTTTT.

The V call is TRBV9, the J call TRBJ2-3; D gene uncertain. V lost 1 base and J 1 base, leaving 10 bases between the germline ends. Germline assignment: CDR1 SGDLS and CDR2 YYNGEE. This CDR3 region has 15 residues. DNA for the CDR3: TGTGCCAGCAGCGTATTTGCAGGCCGCACAGATACGCAGTATTTT. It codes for CASSVFAGRTDTQYF.

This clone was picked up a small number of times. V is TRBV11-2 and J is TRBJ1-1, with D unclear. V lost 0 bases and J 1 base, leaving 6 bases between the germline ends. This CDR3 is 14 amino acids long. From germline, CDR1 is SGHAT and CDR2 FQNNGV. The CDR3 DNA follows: TGTGCCAGCAGCTTAGATAGGCCGAACACTGAAGCTTTCTTT. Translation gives CASSLDRPNTEAFF.

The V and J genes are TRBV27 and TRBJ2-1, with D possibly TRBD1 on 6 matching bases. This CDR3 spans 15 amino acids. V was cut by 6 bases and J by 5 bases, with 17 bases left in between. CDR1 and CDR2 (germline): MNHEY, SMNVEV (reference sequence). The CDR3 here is CASRRDTAYHNEQFF. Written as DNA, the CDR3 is TGTGCCAGCAGAAGGGACACCGCTTATCACAATGAGCAGTTCTTC.

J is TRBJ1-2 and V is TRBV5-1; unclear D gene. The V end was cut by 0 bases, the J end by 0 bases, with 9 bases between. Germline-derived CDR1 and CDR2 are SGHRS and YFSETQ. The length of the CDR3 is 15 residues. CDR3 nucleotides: TGCGCCAGCAGCTTGGTTCCTGTTACTAACTATGGCTACACCTTC. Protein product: CASSLVPVTNYGYTF.